The rows below give T cell receptor beta chains drawn from one sample of a study of OX40 agonist ivuxolimab in advanced cancers. The method was immunoSEQ multiplex PCR; TCRdb's version includes in-frame clones alone and lacks a portion of them. The sample lists 65,000 or so clones; approximately 90% were seen once. Sample: CD4+ or CD8+ T cells sorted from blood, taken in a trial of the OX40 agonist ivuxolimab. The receptors come from an adult with an advanced solid tumor such as melanoma, head and neck, liver or kidney cancer. Both conserved end residues are part of each CDR3. A D gene is named only where the DNA matches it firmly. Clone size is stated in some rows and not others, as once, few, many or a class when expanded.

D: TRBD2
J: TRBJ2-3
V: TRBV29-1
size: NA
DNA: TGCAGCGTTGACTTGACTAGCGAGCTTACAGATACGCAGTATTTT
CDR3: CSVDLTSELTDTQYF

D: NA
J: TRBJ1-2
V: TRBV6-6
size: NA
DNA: TGTGCCAGCAGCCCAGAAGTGAACTATGGCTACACCTTC
CDR3: CASSPEVNYGYTF

D: TRBD2
J: TRBJ2-3
V: TRBV28
size: NA
DNA: TGTGCCAGTTGGCTAGCGGGCAGCACAGATACGCAGTATTTT
CDR3: CASWLAGSTDTQYF

D: TRBD1
J: TRBJ1-5
V: TRBV28
size: NA
DNA: TGTGCCAGCAGTCGGACAGGGGGCGGAGGTCAGCCCCAGCATTTT
CDR3: CASSRTGGGGQPQHF

D: TRBD2
J: TRBJ2-3
V: TRBV14
size: NA
DNA: TGTGCCAGCAGCCAAAGTAGCGGGGTTGATACGCAGTATTTT
CDR3: CASSQSSGVDTQYF

D: NA
J: TRBJ2-7
V: TRBV28
size: NA
DNA: TGTGCCAGCAGTTTTTGGGGTTACGAGCAGTACTTC
CDR3: CASSFWGYEQYF

D: NA
J: TRBJ1-1
V: TRBV5-4
size: NA
DNA: TGTGCCAGCAACGTGGCCCCAGGGTTGGAAGCTTTCTTT
CDR3: CASNVAPGLEAFF

D: NA
J: TRBJ2-7
V: TRBV27
size: NA
DNA: NA
CDR3: CASSFGAGTGSYEQYF

D: NA
J: TRBJ2-3
V: TRBV19
size: NA
DNA: TGTGCCAGTAGTGGAGAAGATACGCAGTATTTT
CDR3: CASSGEDTQYF

D: TRBD2
J: TRBJ2-1
V: TRBV7-2
size: NA
DNA: TGTGCCAGCAGCTTAGATTTAGGGACTAGAGTTTACAATGAGCAGTTCTTC
CDR3: CASSLDLGTRVYNEQFF

D: NA
J: TRBJ1-1
V: TRBV5-1
size: NA
DNA: TGCGCCAGCAGGAGGACAGTTGTTAAGGGGACTGAAGCTTTCTTT
CDR3: CASRRTVVKGTEAFF

D: TRBD2
J: TRBJ2-3
V: TRBV5-6
size: NA
DNA: TGTGCCAGCAGCTTGGGACTAGCGGGCACAGATACGCAGTATTTT
CDR3: CASSLGLAGTDTQYF

D: TRBD1
J: TRBJ2-7
V: TRBV27
size: NA
DNA: TGTGCCAGCAGTCCCGCCTATCGACAGGGGGCCTACGAGCAGTACTTC
CDR3: CASSPAYRQGAYEQYF

D: NA
J: TRBJ2-1
V: TRBV11-2
size: once
DNA: TGTGCCAGCAGCTTAGATTGGAACAATGAGCAGTTCTTC
CDR3: CASSLDWNNEQFF

D: NA
J: TRBJ2-7
V: TRBV19
size: NA
DNA: TGTGCCAGTACCCGACAGGGAGGAGGCTACGAGCAGTACTTC
CDR3: CASTRQGGGYEQYF

D: NA
J: TRBJ2-3
V: TRBV9
size: NA
DNA: TGTGCCAGCAGCGTTGGAGGGGCGGTAGATACGCAGTATTTT
CDR3: CASSVGGAVDTQYF

D: NA
J: TRBJ2-4
V: TRBV5-4
size: NA
DNA: TGTGCCAGCAGCTTGGGGGGAACAGTAGCCAAAAACATTCAGTACTTC
CDR3: CASSLGGTVAKNIQYF

D: NA
J: TRBJ2-3
V: TRBV5-4
size: NA
DNA: TGTGCCAGCAGCTTCCATGGCACAGATACGCAGTATTTT
CDR3: CASSFHGTDTQYF

D: NA
J: TRBJ1-4
V: TRBV18
size: once
DNA: TGTGCCAGCTCACCCCGTGCAACTAATGAAAAACTGTTTTTT
CDR3: CASSPRATNEKLFF

D: NA
J: TRBJ2-7
V: TRBV6-5
size: NA
DNA: TGTGCCAGCAGTTACTCGTACCGCTACGAGCAGTACTTC
CDR3: CASSYSYRYEQYF

D: TRBD2
J: TRBJ2-3
V: TRBV14
size: NA
DNA: TGTGCCAGCAGCCAAGGGACTAGCGGCGGCACAGATACGCAGTATTTT
CDR3: CASSQGTSGGTDTQYF

D: NA
J: TRBJ2-7
V: TRBV7-3
size: NA
DNA: TGTGCCAGCAGCCACGGCCCTACCTCCTACGAGCAGTACTTC
CDR3: CASSHGPTSYEQYF

D: NA
J: TRBJ2-5
V: TRBV7-3
size: NA
DNA: TGTGCCAGCAGTCCCCAGGGGGGCCAAGAGACCCAGTACTTC
CDR3: CASSPQGGQETQYF

D: TRBD1
J: TRBJ1-3
V: TRBV5-1
size: NA
DNA: TGCGCCAGCAGCTCACTCCCGGGACAGAACTCTGGAAACACCATATATTTT
CDR3: CASSSLPGQNSGNTIYF

D: NA
J: TRBJ2-1
V: TRBV9
size: NA
DNA: TGTGCCAGCAGCTCCTTTTCCGGGGGTTACAATGAGCAGTTCTTC
CDR3: CASSSFSGGYNEQFF

D: NA
J: TRBJ2-7
V: TRBV19
size: NA
DNA: TGTGCCAGTACTCAGGGACCGCGATCCTACGAGCAGTACTTC
CDR3: CASTQGPRSYEQYF

D: TRBD1
J: TRBJ1-5
V: TRBV5-1
size: NA
DNA: TGCGCCAGCAGCCCAGGGACAGGGGGCGATCAGCCCCAGCATTTT
CDR3: CASSPGTGGDQPQHF

D: NA
J: TRBJ1-1
V: TRBV7-3
size: NA
DNA: TGTGCCAGTCGGGACCCCTTGAACACTGAAGCTTTCTTT
CDR3: CASRDPLNTEAFF

D: NA
J: TRBJ2-1
V: TRBV6-1
size: NA
DNA: TGTGCCAGCAGTGAGGTAAGCCACTCCTACAATGAGCAGTTCTTC
CDR3: CASSEVSHSYNEQFF